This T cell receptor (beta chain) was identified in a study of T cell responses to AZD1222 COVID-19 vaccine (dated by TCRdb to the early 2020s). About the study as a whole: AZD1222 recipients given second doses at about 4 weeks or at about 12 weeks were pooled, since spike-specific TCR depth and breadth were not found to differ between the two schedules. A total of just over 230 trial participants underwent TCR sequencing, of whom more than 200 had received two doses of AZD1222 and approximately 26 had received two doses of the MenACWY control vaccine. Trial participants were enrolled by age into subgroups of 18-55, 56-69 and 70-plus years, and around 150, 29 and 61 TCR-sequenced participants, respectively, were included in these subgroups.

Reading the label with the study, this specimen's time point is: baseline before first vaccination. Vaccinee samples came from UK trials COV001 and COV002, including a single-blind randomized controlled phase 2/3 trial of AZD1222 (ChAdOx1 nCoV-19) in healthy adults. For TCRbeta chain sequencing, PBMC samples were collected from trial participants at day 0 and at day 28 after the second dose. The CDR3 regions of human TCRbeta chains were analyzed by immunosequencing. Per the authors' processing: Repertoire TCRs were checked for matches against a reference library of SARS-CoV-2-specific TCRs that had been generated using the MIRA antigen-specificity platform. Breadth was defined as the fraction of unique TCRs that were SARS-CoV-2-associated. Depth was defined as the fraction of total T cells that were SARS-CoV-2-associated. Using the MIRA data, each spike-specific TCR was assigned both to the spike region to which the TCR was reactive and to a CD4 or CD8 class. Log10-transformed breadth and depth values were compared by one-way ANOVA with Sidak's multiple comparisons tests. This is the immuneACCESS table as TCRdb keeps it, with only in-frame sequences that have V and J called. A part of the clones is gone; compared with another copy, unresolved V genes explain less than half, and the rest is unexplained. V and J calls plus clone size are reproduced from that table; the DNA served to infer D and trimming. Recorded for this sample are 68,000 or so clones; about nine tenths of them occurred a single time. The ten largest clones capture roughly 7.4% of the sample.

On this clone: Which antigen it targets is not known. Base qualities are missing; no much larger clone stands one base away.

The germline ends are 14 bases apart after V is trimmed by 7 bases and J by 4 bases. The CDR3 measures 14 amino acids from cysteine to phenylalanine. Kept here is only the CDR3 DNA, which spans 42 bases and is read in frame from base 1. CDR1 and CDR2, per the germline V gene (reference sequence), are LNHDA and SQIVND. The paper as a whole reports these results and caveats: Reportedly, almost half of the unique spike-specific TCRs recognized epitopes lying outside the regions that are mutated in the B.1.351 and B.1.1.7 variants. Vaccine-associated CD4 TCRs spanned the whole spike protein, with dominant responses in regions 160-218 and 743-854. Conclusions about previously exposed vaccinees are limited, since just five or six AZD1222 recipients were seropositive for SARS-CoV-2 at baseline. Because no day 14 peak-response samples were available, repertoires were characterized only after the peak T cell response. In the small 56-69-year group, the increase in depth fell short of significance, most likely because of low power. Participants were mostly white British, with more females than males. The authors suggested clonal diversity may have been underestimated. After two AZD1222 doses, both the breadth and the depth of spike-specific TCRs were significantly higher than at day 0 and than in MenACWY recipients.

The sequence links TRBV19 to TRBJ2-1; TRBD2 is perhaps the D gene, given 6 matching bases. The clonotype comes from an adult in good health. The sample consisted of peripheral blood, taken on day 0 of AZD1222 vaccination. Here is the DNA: TGTGCCAGTACAACCGGGACTTCTTACAATGAGCAGTTCTTC. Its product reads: CASTTGTSYNEQFF.